The source of this TCR beta chain is a study of cytomegalovirus exposure and HLA in healthy donors. Germline CDR1 and CDR2: MRHNA and SNTAGT. The CDR3 sequence is 13 residues long. Between the trimmed V and J ends, which lost 0 bases and 2 bases, there was a span of 4 bases. This PCR relied on a set of 60 Vbeta primers and 13 Jbeta primers. The repertoire was sequenced with immunoSEQ multiplex PCR; TCRdb's copy has only in-frame clones and lacks some. The sample lists some 130,000 clones; around 72% were seen once. Regarding the study as a whole: As a later analysis showed, a missense DCLRE1C variant was linked to trimming of TCR beta V- and J-genes.

On this clone itself: Its antigen is not known.

This clonotype was sampled from a man aged 50 to 60 in good health and CMV-seropositive. Sequences were obtained from PBMCs. The chain has TRBV6-4 and TRBJ1-1; D gene unclear. CDR3 residues: CASSDSANTEAFF. The CDR3 bases are TGTGCCAGCAGTGACTCGGCTAACACTGAAGCTTTCTTT.